The clone carrying this T cell receptor (beta chain) came up a few times. In the original processing: Reference gene primer amplification yielded estimated nucleated cell counts. Here immunoSEQ multiplex PCR was the method, and the copy in TCRdb shows in-frame clones only, minus some. V, J and clone size are those of that table, while D and trimming were read from the DNA. The sample yields more than 150,000 clones, approximately 85% seen once. This specimen belongs to a study of blood T cell repertoires in COVID-19. Study-wide background: Both acute and convalescent COVID-19 samples were obtained from the United States, Italy and Spain. PBMCs, B-cell-depleted T cells, or T cells were the source of the cDNA or gDNA that made up the material.

CDR3 size: 18 residues. From germline, CDR1 is MRHNA and CDR2 SNTAGT. Losses at the gene ends were 3 bases for V and 0 bases for J; bases not matched to a gene: 4. The chain employs TRBV6-4 and TRBJ2-6; TRBD1 matches at 11 bases. The sequenced material came from peripheral blood. The source is an elderly woman with acute or convalescent COVID-19. CDR3 nucleotides: TGTGCCAGCAGTGAAGGACAGGGGGCCGCCTCTGGGGCCAACGTCCTGACTTTC. Protein: CASSEGQGAASGANVLTF.